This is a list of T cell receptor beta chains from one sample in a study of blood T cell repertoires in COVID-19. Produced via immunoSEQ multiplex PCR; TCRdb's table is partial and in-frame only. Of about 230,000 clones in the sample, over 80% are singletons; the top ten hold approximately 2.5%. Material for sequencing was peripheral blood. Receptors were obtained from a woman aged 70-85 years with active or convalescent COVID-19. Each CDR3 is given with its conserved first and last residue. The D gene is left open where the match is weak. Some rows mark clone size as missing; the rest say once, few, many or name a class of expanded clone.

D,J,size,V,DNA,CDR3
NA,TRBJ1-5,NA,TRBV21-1,TGTGCCAGCACCCCCTACAGGGCAACCGATCAGCCCCAGCATTTT,CASTPYRATDQPQHF
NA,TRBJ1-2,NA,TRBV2,TGTGCCAGCAGTGAAGCGCTGGGGACATATGGCTACACCTTC,CASSEALGTYGYTF
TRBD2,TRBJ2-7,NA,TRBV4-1,TGCGCCAGCAGCTTAGCGGGAGTAACCTACGAGCAGTACTTC,CASSLAGVTYEQYF
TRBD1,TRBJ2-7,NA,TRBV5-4,TGTGCCAGCAGCCAGAGACAGGGGGAGCAGTACTTC,CASSQRQGEQYF
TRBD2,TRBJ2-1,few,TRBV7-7,TGTGCTAGCAGCTTAGGGGCGGGAGCCTCCTACAATGAGCAGTTCTTC,CASSLGAGASYNEQFF
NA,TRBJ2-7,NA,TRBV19,TGTGCCAGTAGTCAGGGGGGCCCAGCAAATTACGAGCAGTACTTC,CASSQGGPANYEQYF
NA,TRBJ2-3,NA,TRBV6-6,TGTGCCAGCAGTTCAGCGTATAGCACAGATACGCAGTATTTT,CASSSAYSTDTQYF
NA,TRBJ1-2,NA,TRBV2,TGTGCCAGCAGGCTGGGCCCAACCTATGGCTACACCTTC,CASRLGPTYGYTF
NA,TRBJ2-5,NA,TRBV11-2,TGTGCCAGCAGCTTAGCGGTGACAGCCCTTGTGTGGAAGGAGACCCAGTACTTC,CASSLAVTALVWKETQYF
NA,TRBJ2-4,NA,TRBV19,TGTGCCAGTACCAGGGTAGGGGGGGGCGGCATTCAGTACTTC,CASTRVGGGGIQYF
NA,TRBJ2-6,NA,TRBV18,TGTGCCAGCTTTTCTGCCCTCAGTGGAGTCAACGTCCTGACTTTC,CASFSALSGVNVLTF
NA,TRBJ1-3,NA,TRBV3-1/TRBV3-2,TGTGCCAGCAGCCGCGCATCTGGAAACACCATATATTTT,CASSRASGNTIYF
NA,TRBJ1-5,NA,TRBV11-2,TGTGCCAGCAGCTTAGATCGGGGTCAGCCCCAGCATTTT,CASSLDRGQPQHF
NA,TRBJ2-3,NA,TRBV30,TGTGCCTGGAGTAGTTTAGCGGCCACCACAGATACGCAGTATTTT,CAWSSLAATTDTQYF
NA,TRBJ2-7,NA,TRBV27,TGTGCCAGCAGTTTTAATCTGGGGGGAGCAGGCGAGCAGTACTTC,CASSFNLGGAGEQYF
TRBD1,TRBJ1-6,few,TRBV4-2,TGTGCCAGCAGCCCCCAGGGACAGGGGGGTTTCTATAATTCACCCCTCCACTTT,CASSPQGQGGFYNSPLHF
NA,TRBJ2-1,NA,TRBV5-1,TGCGCCAGCAGCTTGGCCACTAGGGGGAATGAGCAGTTCTTC,CASSLATRGNEQFF
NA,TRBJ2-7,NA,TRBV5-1,TGCGCCGGAAACGGACTTAGCCCCTACGAGCAGTACTTC,CAGNGLSPYEQYF
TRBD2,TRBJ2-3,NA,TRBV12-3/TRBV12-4,TGTGCCAGCGGACTAGCGGGAGGAAATACGCAGTATTTT,CASGLAGGNTQYF
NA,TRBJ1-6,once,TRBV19,TGTGCCAGTACCCCGGCAGGAGGATCACCCCTCCACTTT,CASTPAGGSPLHF